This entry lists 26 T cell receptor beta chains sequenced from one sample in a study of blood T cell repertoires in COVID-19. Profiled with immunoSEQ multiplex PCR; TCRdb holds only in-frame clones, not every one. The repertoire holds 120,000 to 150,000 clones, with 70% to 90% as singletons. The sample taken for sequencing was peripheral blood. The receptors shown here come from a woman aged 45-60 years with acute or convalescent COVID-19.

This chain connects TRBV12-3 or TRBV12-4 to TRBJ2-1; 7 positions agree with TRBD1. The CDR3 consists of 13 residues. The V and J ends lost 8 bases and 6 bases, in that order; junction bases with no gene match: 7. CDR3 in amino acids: CASGWTGSNEQFF. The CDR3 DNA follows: TGTGCCAGCGGTTGGACAGGCTCCAATGAGCAGTTCTTC.

Here the CDR3 DNA reads TGTGCCAGCAGATTGGGCGCCGCAGTGAACACTGAAGCTTTCTTT. Amino acids: CASRLGAAVNTEAFF. V and J are TRBV27 and TRBJ1-1; D is unresolved. The germline CDR1 and CDR2 sequences are MNHEY and SMNVEV (reference sequence). V was shortened by 6 bases and J by 0 bases, with 14 bases between the two germline ends. CDR3 length: 15 amino acids.

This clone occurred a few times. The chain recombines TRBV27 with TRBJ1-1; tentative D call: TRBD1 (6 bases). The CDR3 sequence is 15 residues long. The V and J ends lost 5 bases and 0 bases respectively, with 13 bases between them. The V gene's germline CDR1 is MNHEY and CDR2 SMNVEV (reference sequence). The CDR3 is CASSEPGALNTEAFF. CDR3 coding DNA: TGTGCCAGCAGTGAGCCAGGGGCCCTGAACACTGAAGCTTTCTTT.

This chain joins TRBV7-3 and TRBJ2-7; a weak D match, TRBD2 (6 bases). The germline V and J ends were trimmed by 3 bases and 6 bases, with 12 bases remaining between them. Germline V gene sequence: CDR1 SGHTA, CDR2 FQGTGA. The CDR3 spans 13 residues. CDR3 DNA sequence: TGTGCCAGCAGCTTGGGAGGTGGGTCCGAGCAGTACTTC. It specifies CASSLGGGSEQYF.

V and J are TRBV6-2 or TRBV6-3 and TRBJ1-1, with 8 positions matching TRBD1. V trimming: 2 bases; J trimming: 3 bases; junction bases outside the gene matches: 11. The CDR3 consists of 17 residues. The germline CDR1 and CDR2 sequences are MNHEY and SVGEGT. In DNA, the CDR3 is TGTGCCAGCAGTTACGGACAGGGAGTCGACGTGGACACTGAAGCTTTCTTT. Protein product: CASSYGQGVDVDTEAFF.

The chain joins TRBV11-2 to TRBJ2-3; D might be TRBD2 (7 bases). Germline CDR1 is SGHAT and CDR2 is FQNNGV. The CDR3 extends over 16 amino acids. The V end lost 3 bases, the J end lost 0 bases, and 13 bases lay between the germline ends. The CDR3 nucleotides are TGTGCCAGCAGCTTTGGGGGGGCTACTAGCACAGATACGCAGTATTTT. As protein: CASSFGGATSTDTQYF. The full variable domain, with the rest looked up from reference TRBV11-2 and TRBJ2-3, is EAGVAQSPRYKIIEKRQSVAFWCNPISGHATLYWYQQILGQGPKLLIQFQNNGVVDDSQLPKDRFSAERLKGVDSTLKIQPAKLEDSAVYLCASSFGGATSTDTQYFGPGTRLTVL.

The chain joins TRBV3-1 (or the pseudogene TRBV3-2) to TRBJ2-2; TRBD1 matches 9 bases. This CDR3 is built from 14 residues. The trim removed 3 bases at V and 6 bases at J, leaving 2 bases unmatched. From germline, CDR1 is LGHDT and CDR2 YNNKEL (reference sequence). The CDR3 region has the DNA TGTGCCAGCAGCCAGAGGACAGGGGCCGGGGAGCTGTTTTTT. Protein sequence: CASSQRTGAGELFF.

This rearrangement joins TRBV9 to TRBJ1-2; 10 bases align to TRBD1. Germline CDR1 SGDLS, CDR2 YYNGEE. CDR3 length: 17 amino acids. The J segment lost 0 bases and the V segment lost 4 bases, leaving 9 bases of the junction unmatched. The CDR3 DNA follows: TGTGCCAGCAGCTTGCCCCGGGACAGGGGATCTAACTATGGCTACACCTTC. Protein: CASSLPRDRGSNYGYTF.

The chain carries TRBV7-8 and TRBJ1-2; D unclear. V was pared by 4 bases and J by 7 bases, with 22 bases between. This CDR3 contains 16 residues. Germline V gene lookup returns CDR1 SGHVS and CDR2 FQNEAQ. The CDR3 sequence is CASSSPALGPGGGYTF. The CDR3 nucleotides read TGTGCCAGCAGCTCACCCGCCCTTGGGCCAGGAGGTGGCTACACCTTC.

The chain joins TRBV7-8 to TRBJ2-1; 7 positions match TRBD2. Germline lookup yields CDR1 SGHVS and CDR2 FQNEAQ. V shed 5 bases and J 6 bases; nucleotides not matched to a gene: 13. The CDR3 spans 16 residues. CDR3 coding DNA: TGTGCCAGCAGCCGCCCGTTACTAGCGAGGGGCAATGAGCAGTTCTTC. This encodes CASSRPLLARGNEQFF.

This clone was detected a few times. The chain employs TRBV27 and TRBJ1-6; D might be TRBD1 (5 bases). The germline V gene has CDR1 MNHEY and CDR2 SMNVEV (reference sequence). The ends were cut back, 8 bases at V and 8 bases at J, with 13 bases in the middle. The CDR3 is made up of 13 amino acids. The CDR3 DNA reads TGTGCCAGCGCGGGACGGGACTATTCACCCCTCCACTTT. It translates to CASAGRDYSPLHF.

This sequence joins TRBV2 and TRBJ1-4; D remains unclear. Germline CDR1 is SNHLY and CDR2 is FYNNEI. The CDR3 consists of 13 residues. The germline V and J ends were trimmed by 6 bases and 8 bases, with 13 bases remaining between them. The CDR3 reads CASRAVGAEKLFF. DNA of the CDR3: TGTGCCAGCAGGGCAGTGGGAGCCGAAAAACTGTTTTTT.

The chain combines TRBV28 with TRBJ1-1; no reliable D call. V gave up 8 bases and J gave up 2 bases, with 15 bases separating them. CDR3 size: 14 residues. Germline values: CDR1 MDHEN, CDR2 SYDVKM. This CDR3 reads CASGLWTVNTEAFF. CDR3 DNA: TGTGCCAGCGGTCTTTGGACTGTAAACACTGAAGCTTTCTTT. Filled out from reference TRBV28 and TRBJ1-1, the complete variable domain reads DVKVTQSSRYLVKRTGEKVFLECVQDMDHENMFWYRQDPGLGLRLIYFSYDVKMKEKGDIPEGYSVSREKKERFSLILESASTNQTSMYLCASGLWTVNTEAFFGQGTRLTVV.

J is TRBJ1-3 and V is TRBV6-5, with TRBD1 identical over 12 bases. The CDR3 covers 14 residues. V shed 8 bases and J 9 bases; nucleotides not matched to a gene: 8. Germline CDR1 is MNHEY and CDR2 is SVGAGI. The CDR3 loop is CASRDRGQAGTIYF. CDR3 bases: TGTGCCAGCCGGGACAGGGGGCAAGCTGGCACCATATATTTT.

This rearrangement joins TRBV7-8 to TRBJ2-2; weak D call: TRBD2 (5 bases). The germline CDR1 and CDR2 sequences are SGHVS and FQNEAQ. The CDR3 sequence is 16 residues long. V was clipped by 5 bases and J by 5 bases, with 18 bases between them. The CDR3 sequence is CASSPDPGSGTGELFF. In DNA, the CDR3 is TGTGCCAGCAGCCCGGACCCGGGGTCGGGGACCGGGGAGCTGTTTTTT.

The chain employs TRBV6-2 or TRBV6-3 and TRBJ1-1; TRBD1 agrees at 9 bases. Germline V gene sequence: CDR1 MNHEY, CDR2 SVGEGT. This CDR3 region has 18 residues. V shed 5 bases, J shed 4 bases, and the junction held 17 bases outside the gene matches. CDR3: CASSKSGTGLTWVTEAFF. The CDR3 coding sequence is TGTGCCAGCAGTAAGTCCGGGACAGGGCTAACCTGGGTCACTGAAGCTTTCTTT.

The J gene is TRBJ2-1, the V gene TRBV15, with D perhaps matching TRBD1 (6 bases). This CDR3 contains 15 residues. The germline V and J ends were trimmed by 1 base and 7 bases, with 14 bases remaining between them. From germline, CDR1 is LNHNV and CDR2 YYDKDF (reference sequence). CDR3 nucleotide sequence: TGTGCCACCAGCAGAGGGGCAGGGGACACTAATGAGCAGTTCTTC. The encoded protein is CATSRGAGDTNEQFF.

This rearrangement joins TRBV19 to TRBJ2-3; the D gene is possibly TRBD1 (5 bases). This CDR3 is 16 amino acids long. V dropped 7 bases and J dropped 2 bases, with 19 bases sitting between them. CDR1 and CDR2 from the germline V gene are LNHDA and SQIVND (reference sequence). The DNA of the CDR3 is TGTGCCAGTAATGCGATTGGGGCGTCTTACACAGATACGCAGTATTTT. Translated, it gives CASNAIGASYTDTQYF.

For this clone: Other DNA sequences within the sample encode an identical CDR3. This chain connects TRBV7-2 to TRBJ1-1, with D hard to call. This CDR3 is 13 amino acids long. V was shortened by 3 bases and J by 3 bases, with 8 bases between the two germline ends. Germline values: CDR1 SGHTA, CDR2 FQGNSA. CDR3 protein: CASSLDRDTEAFF. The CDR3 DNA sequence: TGTGCCAGCAGCTTGGATCGGGACACTGAAGCTTTCTTT.

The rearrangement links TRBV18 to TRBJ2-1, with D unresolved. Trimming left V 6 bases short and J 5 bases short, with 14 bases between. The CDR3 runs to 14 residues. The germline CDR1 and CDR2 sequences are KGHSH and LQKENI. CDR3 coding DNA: TGTGCCAGCTCGCAAAGTCTTAGAGACAATGAGCAGTTCTTC. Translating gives CASSQSLRDNEQFF.

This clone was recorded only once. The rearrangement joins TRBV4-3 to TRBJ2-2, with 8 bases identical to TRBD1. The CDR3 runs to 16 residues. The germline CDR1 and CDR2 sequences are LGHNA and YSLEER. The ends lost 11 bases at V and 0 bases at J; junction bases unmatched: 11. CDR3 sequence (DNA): TGCGCCGACGTTAGGGGACAGGCTACGAACACCGGGGAGCTGTTTTTT. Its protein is CADVRGQATNTGELFF.

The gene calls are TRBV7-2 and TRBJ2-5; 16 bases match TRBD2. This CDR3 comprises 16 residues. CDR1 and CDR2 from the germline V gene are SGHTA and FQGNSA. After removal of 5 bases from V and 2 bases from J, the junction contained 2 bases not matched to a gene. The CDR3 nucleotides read TGTGCCAGCAGCCGGGGACTAGCGGGGGGGCAAGAGACCCAGTACTTC. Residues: CASSRGLAGGQETQYF.

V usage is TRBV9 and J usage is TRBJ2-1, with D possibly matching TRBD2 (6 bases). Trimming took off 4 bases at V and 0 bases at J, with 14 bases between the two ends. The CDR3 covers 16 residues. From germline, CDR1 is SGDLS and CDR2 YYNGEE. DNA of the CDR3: TGTGCCAGCAGCCTGGAGGGACTGAGCTCCTACAATGAGCAGTTCTTC. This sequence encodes CASSLEGLSSYNEQFF.

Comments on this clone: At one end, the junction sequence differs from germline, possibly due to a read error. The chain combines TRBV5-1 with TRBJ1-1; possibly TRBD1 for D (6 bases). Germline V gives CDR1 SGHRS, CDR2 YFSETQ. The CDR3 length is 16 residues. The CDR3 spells CASNLERDTGNTEAFF. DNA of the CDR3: TGCGCCAGCAACTTGGAACGGGACACCGGGAACACTGAAGCTTTCTTT.

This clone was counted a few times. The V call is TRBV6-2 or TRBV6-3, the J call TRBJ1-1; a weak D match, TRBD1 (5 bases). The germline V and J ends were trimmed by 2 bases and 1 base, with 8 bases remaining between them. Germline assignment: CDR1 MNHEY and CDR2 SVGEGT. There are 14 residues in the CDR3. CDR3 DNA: TGTGCCAGCAGTTACGTTCAGGGGAACACTGAAGCTTTCTTT. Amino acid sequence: CASSYVQGNTEAFF.

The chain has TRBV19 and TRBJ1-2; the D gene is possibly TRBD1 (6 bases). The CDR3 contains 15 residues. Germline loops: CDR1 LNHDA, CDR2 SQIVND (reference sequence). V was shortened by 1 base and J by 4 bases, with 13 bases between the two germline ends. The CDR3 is CASSIGGTRIYGYTF. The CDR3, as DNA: TGTGCCAGTAGTATAGGTGGGACACGGATCTATGGCTACACCTTC.